This record concerns one TCR beta chain sequence. Together with a sample-barcoded 5' primer, a J-beta primer mix was included in a second PCR lasting about 6 to 12 cycles. TCRdb fed the 5' RACE reads into MiXCR, producing one record per CDR3 protein. Among over a million distinct CDR3 sequences, about 40% were seen once, and the ten largest hold less than 8%. The data belong to a study of blood T cells in healthy people across ages. Input material: blood. This TCR derives from a woman under 30 in good health.

The CDR3 DNA reads TGTGCCAGCAGTGAGGGGCGTCGCACAGATACGCAGTATTTT. Its protein product is CASSEGRRTDTQYF. The rearrangement links TRBV6-4 to TRBJ2-3, with a tentative D call TRBD1 (5 bases). With 3 bases removed from V and 1 base from J, the gap between germline ends came to 8 bases. This CDR3 has 14 amino acids. Germline V gene lookup returns CDR1 MRHNA and CDR2 SNTAGT.